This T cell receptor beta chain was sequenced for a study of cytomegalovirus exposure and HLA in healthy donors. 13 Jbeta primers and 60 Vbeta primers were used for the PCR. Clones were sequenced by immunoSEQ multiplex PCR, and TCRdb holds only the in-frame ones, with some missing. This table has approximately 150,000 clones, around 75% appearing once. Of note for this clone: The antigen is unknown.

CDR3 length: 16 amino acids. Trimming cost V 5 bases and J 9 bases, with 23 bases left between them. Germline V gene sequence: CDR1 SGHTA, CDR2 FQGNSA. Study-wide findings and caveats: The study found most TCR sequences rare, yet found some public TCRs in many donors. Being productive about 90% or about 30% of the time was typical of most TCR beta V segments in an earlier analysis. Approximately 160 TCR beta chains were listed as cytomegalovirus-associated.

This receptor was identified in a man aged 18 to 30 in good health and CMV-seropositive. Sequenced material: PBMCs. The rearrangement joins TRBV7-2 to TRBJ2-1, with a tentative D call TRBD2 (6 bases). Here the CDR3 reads CASSQARGWGVGEQFF. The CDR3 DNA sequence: TGTGCCAGCAGCCAAGCCCGGGGGTGGGGCGTGGGTGAGCAGTTCTTC.